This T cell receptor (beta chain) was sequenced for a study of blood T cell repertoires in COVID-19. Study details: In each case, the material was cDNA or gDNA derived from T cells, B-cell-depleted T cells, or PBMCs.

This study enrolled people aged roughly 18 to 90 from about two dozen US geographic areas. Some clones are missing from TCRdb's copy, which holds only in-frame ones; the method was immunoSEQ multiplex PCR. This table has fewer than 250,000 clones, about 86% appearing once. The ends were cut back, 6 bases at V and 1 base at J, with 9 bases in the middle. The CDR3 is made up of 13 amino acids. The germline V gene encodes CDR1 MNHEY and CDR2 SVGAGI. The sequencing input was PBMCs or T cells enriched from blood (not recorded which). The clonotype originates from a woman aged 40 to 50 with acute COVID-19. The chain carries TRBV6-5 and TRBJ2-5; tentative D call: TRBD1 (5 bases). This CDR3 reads CASRRTLQETQYF. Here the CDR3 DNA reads TGTGCCAGCAGGAGGACACTCCAAGAGACCCAGTACTTC.